Sequencing of this TCR beta chain was carried out in a study of CD8 T cells in ankylosing spondylitis. Study results and caveats: Disease-linked clones reportedly showed significant enrichment in matched ankylosing spondylitis synovial fluid. Clones that were linked to disease were CD8+ and were relatively rare in peripheral blood. Apparently characteristic of ankylosing spondylitis blood was a TCR beta motif (about 8 highly homologous variants). Some of the motif variants had earlier been found in reactive arthritis patients' fluid and blood.

With molecular barcodes, quantitative 5'-RACE was used to make the TCR beta libraries. TCRdb reprocessed the 5' RACE reads with MiXCR, giving one entry per CDR3 protein. Of roughly 490,000 distinct CDR3 sequences in the sample, roughly 5.3% were seen once. This clonotype occurred many times. Its antigen is unknown. V shed 0 bases and J shed 7 bases, with 14 bases lying between them. Per the germline V gene, CDR1 is SGHRS and CDR2 is YFSETQ. CDR3 length: 15 residues. This TCR was sampled from a male donor with ankylosing spondylitis. Sequencing used blood, either unsorted or a sorted T cell fraction (not recorded which). The gene calls are TRBV5-1 and TRBJ2-1; D is possibly TRBD2 (5 bases). The chain's CDR3 is CASSLAGLRLNEQFF. CDR3 nucleotides: TGCGCCAGCAGCTTGGCTGGACTCCGGCTTAATGAGCAGTTCTTC. Combining the CDR3 with reference TRBV5-1 and TRBJ2-1 gives the whole variable domain KAGVTQTPRYLIKTRGQQVTLSCSPISGHRSVSWYQQTPGQGLQFLFEYFSETQRNKGNFPGRFSGRQFSNSRSEMNVSTLELGDSALYLCASSLAGLRLNEQFFGPGTRLTVL.